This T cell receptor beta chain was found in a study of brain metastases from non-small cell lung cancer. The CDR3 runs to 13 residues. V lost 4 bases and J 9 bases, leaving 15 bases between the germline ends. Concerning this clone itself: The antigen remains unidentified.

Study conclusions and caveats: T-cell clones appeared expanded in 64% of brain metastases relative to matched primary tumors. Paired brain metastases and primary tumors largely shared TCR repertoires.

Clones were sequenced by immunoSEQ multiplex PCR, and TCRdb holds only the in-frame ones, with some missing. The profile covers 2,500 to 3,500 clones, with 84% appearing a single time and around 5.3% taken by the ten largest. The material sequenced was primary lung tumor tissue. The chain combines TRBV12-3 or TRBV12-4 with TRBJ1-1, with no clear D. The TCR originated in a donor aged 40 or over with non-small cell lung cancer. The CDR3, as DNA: TGTGCCAGCAGTTCAACGACATCATTCCAAGCTTTCTTT. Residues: CASSSTTSFQAFF.